The TCR beta chain under discussion was sequenced for a study of shared clonotypes between healthy human individuals. Study background: The cohort had two women and a few men, ages 18 to 49. Three plates each covered CD4 naive and memory; CD8 naive two, CD8 memory one.

Study outcomes and limitations: In having few donors, the study represented limited genetic and exposure-history diversity.

The CDR3 is 13 amino acids. CDR1 and CDR2 from the germline V gene are SGHNT and YENEEA. Between the trimmed V and J ends, which lost 9 bases and 3 bases, there was a span of 12 bases. The material for each subset, its genomic DNA, was split evenly across several immunoSEQ plates. Produced via immunoSEQ multiplex PCR; TCRdb's table is partial and in-frame only. The sample lists 1,400,000 or so clones, about 98.5% occurring once. As concerns this clone: The antigen is unknown.

V gene TRBV11-3 combines with J gene TRBJ1-5; unclear D gene. The sequenced material came from naive CD4+ T cells sorted from blood. Stated subset: CD45RA+ positively selected. The source of this sequence is a man aged 25 to 40 in good health. CDR3 sequence (DNA): TGTGCCAGAGAACTCGGACCCAATCAGCCCCAGCATTTT. Protein sequence: CARELGPNQPQHF.